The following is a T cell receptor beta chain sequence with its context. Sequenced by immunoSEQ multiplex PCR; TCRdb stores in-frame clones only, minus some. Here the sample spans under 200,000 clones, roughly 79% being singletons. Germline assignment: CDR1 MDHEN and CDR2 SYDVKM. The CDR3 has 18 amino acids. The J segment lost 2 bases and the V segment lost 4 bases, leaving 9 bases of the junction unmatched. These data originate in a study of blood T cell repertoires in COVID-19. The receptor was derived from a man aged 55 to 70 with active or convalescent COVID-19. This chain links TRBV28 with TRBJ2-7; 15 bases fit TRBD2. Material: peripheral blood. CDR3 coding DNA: TGTGCCAGCAGTTCGGGACTAGCGGGAGGTTGGGGGGCCTACGAGCAGTACTTC. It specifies CASSSGLAGGWGAYEQYF.